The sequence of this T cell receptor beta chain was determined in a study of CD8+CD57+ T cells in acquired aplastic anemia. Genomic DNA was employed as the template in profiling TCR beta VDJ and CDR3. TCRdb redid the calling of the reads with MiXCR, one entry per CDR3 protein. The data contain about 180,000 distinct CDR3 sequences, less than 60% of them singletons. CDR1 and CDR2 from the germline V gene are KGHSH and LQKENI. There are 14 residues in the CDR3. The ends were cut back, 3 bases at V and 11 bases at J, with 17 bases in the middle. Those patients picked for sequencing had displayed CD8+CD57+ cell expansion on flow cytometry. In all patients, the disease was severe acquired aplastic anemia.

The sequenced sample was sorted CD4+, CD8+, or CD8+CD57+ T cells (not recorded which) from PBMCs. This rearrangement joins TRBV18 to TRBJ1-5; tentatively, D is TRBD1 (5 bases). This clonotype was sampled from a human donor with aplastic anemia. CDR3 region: CASSPEAGGVAQHF. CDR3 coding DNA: TGTGCCAGCTCACCGGAGGCGGGGGGTGTCGCCCAGCATTTT. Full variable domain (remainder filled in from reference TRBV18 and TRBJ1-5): NAGVMQNPRHLVRRRGQEARLRCSPMKGHSHVYWYRQLPEEGLKFMVYLQKENIIDESGMPKERFSAEFPKEGPSILRIQQVVRGDSAAYFCASSPEAGGVAQHFGDGTRLSIL.